This T cell receptor (beta chain) was sequenced in a study of human T cells and chemical hapten exposure. MiXCR, run by TCRdb on the RACE reads, gives a single entry per CDR3 protein. Of some 83,000 distinct CDR3 sequences in the sample, around 10% are singletons; the top ten hold approximately 4.6%. Germline CDR1 is MNHEY and CDR2 is SVGAGI. The CDR3 length is 15 residues. With V trimmed by 2 bases and J by 6 bases, 9 bases remained unmatched. Time point meaning: patch test 1, 2 weeks after DPC sensitization. Treatment reported: therapeutic diphenylcyclopropenone sensitization with weekly scalp DPC. The authors' total RNA extraction used unfractionated whole blood.

This chain links TRBV6-5 with TRBJ1-2; 7 bases are shared with TRBD1. The sample was whole blood, taken in connection with sensitization to the hapten diphenylcyclopropenone (DPC). This TCR derives from a woman between 50 and 59 years old with alopecia areata. Some clones in this sample may be carry-over from other donors' samples. This CDR3 reads CASSYGTANSDGYTF. The CDR3 coding sequence is TGTGCCAGCAGTTACGGGACAGCGAACTCTGATGGCTACACCTTC.